These T cell receptor beta chains were read from a single sample in a study of T cells in tumors and immune-related adverse events. Clones were read by immunoSEQ multiplex PCR, and TCRdb kept only the in-frame ones, dropping some. The data hold approximately 700 clones, with almost 90% observed a single time. The source material was kidney tissue, sampled from a patient treated with anti-PD-1 therapy. The origin of the receptors is a female donor with metastatic renal cell carcinoma. The CDR3 runs from the conserved cysteine through the conserved F or W. A D gene is named only where the DNA matches it firmly. Only some rows state a clone size, as once, few, many or a class for expanded clones.

d_call	j_call	v_call	clone_size	cdr3_aa	cdr3_nt
-	TRBJ2-7	TRBV7-9	-	CASSLDAVYEQYF	TGTGCCAGCAGCTTAGATGCGGTCTACGAGCAGTACTTC
-	TRBJ2-7	TRBV5-1	-	CASSLGAEVEQYF	TGCGCCAGCAGCTTGGGGGCCGAGGTGGAGCAGTACTTC
TRBD1	TRBJ1-2	TRBV7-9	-	CASSSGQGEFHYGYTF	TGTGCCAGCAGCTCGGGACAGGGAGAATTTCACTATGGCTACACCTTC
-	TRBJ2-7	TRBV5-1	-	CASSLEPGTLYEQYF	TGCGCCAGCAGCTTGGAGCCCGGGACACTCTACGAGCAGTACTTC
-	TRBJ2-1	TRBV13	-	CASSFSGEQFF	TGTGCCAGCAGCTTCAGCGGTGAGCAGTTCTTC
-	TRBJ1-2	TRBV10-3	-	CAIRGLARGPGDGYTF	TGTGCCATCAGGGGGTTAGCCAGGGGCCCAGGGGATGGCTACACCTTC
-	TRBJ2-3	TRBV19	once	CASSNDRSTDTQYF	TGTGCCAGTAGCAATGACAGAAGCACAGATACGCAGTATTTT
-	TRBJ1-1	TRBV6-6	-	CASSFGQKAFF	TGTGCCAGCAGTTTTGGACAGAAAGCTTTCTTT
-	TRBJ1-1	TRBV6-6	-	CASSTNRRGSTEAFF	TGTGCCAGCAGTACCAACAGGCGAGGGAGCACTGAAGCTTTCTTT
-	TRBJ2-7	TRBV5-5	few	CASSLERDAYEQYF	TGTGCCAGCAGCTTGGAACGGGACGCCTACGAGCAGTACTTC
-	TRBJ2-2	TRBV10-2	-	CASSEQNTGELFF	TGCGCCAGCAGTGAGCAGAACACCGGGGAGCTGTTTTTT
-	TRBJ1-2	TRBV9	-	CASSVAPANAYGYTF	TGTGCCAGCAGCGTTGCGCCAGCCAACGCGTATGGCTACACCTTC
-	TRBJ1-1	TRBV5-1	-	CASSEGLRNTEAFF	TGCGCCAGCAGCGAAGGTCTTAGGAACACTGAAGCTTTCTTT
-	TRBJ2-2	TRBV11-3	once	CASSLPGSGELFF	TGTGCCAGCAGCTTACCTGGGTCCGGGGAGCTGTTTTTT
TRBD1	TRBJ2-1	TRBV13	-	CASSTPQGAGYNEQFF	TGTGCCAGCAGCACACCCCAGGGGGCGGGGTACAATGAGCAGTTCTTC
TRBD2	TRBJ2-1	TRBV6-4	-	CASSPRGLAGEVSEQFF	TGTGCCAGCAGTCCCCGTGGACTAGCGGGAGAGGTTAGTGAGCAGTTCTTC
-	TRBJ2-3	TRBV5-6	-	CASSPLRVTDTQYF	TGTGCCAGCAGTCCCCTGAGGGTAACAGATACGCAGTATTTT
-	TRBJ2-3	TRBV10-1	-	CASSQNPGPSTDTQYF	TGCGCCAGCAGCCAAAATCCGGGACCTAGCACAGATACGCAGTATTTT
-	TRBJ1-4	TRBV5-4	-	CASSPEVGKLFF	TGTGCCAGCAGCCCCGAGGTGGGGAAACTGTTTTTT
-	TRBJ2-7	TRBV29-1	-	CSVESTGTYEQYF	TGCAGCGTTGAATCGACGGGCACCTACGAGCAGTACTTC
-	TRBJ1-1	TRBV7-9	-	CASSKLGALMNTEAFF	TGTGCCAGCAGTAAACTAGGGGCCCTTATGAACACTGAAGCTTTCTTT
-	TRBJ1-1	TRBV7-3	-	CASSSAGHLNTEAFF	TGTGCCAGCAGCTCAGCGGGACACCTGAACACTGAAGCTTTCTTT
TRBD2	TRBJ2-3	TRBV6-5	-	CASSMFGLAGDTQYF	TGTGCCAGCAGCATGTTCGGACTAGCGGGGGATACGCAGTATTTT
-	TRBJ2-7	TRBV15	-	CATSRGRVQGYYEQYF	TGTGCCACCAGCAGAGGCCGGGTTCAGGGATACTACGAGCAGTACTTC
-	TRBJ2-1	TRBV7-2	-	CASSWIAGLFYNEQFF	TGTGCCAGCAGCTGGATAGCAGGGCTCTTTTACAATGAGCAGTTCTTC
TRBD1	TRBJ1-2	TRBV7-2	-	CASRKGQGAGGYTF	TGTGCCAGCAGAAAGGGACAGGGGGCGGGAGGCTACACCTTC
-	TRBJ1-1	TRBV18	-	CASSPPRNLNTEAFF	TGTGCCAGCTCACCACCCCGGAACTTGAACACTGAAGCTTTCTTT
TRBD2	TRBJ2-7	TRBV7-9	-	CASSLEPSGSYEQYF	TGTGCCAGCAGCTTAGAGCCTAGCGGGAGTTACGAGCAGTACTTC
-	TRBJ1-5	TRBV15	-	CATSRQPYSNQPQHF	TGTGCCACCAGTAGACAGCCGTATAGCAATCAGCCCCAGCATTTT
-	TRBJ1-1	TRBV18	-	CASSPRDTQNTEAFF	TGTGCCAGCTCACCCCGGGACACTCAGAACACTGAAGCTTTCTTT
-	TRBJ1-1	TRBV7-9	-	CASSSPAQLNTEAFF	TGTGCCAGCAGCTCCCCCGCACAGCTGAACACTGAAGCTTTCTTT
-	TRBJ1-1	TRBV28	-	CASSFGVGNTEAFF	TGTGCCAGCAGTTTCGGGGTTGGGAACACTGAAGCTTTCTTT
TRBD1	TRBJ2-1	TRBV7-9	-	CASSSVLRDSYEQFF	TGTGCCAGCAGCTCCGTCCTTAGGGACAGCTATGAGCAGTTCTTC
-	TRBJ2-4	TRBV6-1	-	CASSLLLRDIQYF	TGTGCCAGCAGCTTACTTCTTCGAGACATTCAGTACTTC
-	TRBJ1-5	TRBV7-8	-	CASSWDRNQPQHF	TGTGCCAGCAGCTGGGACCGCAATCAGCCCCAGCATTTT
-	TRBJ2-4	TRBV21-1	-	CASSKGSDRSLAKNIQYF	TGTGCCAGCAGCAAAGGATCCGACAGATCGTTAGCCAAAAACATTCAGTACTTC
TRBD1	TRBJ2-7	TRBV18	once	CASSPQGANEQYF	TGTGCCAGCTCACCACAGGGGGCCAACGAGCAGTACTTC
-	TRBJ2-7	TRBV7-2	-	CASSLGGSDTTYEQYF	TGTGCCAGCAGCCTTGGGGGGTCGGACACGACCTACGAGCAGTACTTC
-	TRBJ1-1	TRBV7-2	-	CASSLVRGAGNTEAFF	TGTGCCAGCAGCTTAGTTAGAGGGGCGGGGAACACTGAAGCTTTCTTT
-	TRBJ2-3	TRBV16	-	CASSLYNTDTQYF	TGTGCCAGCAGCCTGTATAATACAGATACGCAGTATTTT
TRBD1	TRBJ1-2	TRBV14	-	CASSKIGQETYGYTF	TGTGCCAGCAGCAAAATCGGACAGGAGACCTATGGCTACACCTTC
-	TRBJ2-7	TRBV28	-	CASSSPSRNEQYF	TGTGCCAGCAGTTCCCCCAGTAGAAACGAGCAGTACTTC
-	TRBJ2-7	TRBV11-3	-	CASSLDHENPNEQYF	TGTGCCAGCAGCTTAGATCATGAGAATCCCAACGAGCAGTACTTC
-	TRBJ1-4	TRBV7-6	once	CASSSEAAGIDEKLFF	TGTGCCAGCAGCTCGGAAGCAGCGGGAATCGATGAAAAACTGTTTTTT
-	TRBJ1-1	TRBV7-9	once	CASSSPGQLNTEAFF	TGTGCCAGCAGCTCCCCAGGGCAGCTGAACACTGAAGCTTTCTTT
-	TRBJ1-3	TRBV5-1	-	CASSLGSSGNTIYF	TGCGCCAGCAGCTTGGGATCCTCTGGAAACACCATATATTTT
-	TRBJ1-1	TRBV11-2	-	CASSPYIGVNTEAFF	TGTGCCAGCAGCCCTTATATAGGGGTGAACACTGAAGCTTTCTTT
-	TRBJ2-7	TRBV27	-	CASSLGRSYEQYF	TGTGCCAGCAGTTTAGGGAGGTCCTACGAGCAGTACTTC
-	TRBJ2-7	TRBV10-2	once	CASRRRDYEQYF	TGCGCCAGCAGACGACGAGACTACGAGCAGTACTTC
TRBD2	TRBJ2-7	TRBV6-5	-	CASSYDPGGPSYEQYF	TGTGCCAGCAGTTACGACCCGGGGGGGCCTTCCTACGAGCAGTACTTC
-	TRBJ1-5	TRBV7-9	-	CASSSLDQPQHF	TGTGCCAGCAGCTCCCTGGATCAGCCCCAGCATTTT
-	TRBJ2-7	TRBV6-5	-	CASSRSLSSYEQYF	TGTGCCAGCAGCCGTTCCCTATCGTCCTACGAGCAGTACTTC
TRBD2	TRBJ2-5	TRBV11-2	few	CASSLGLAGRRETQYF	TGTGCCAGCAGCTTGGGACTAGCGGGCCGCCGGGAGACCCAGTACTTC
-	TRBJ1-3	TRBV6-1	once	CASSVTGSSGNTIYF	TGTGCCAGCAGTGTCACAGGGAGCTCTGGAAACACCATATATTTT
TRBD2	TRBJ2-7	TRBV10-1	once	CASSEGSSGTSGKGYLYEQYF	TGCGCCAGCAGTGAGGGATCGTCGGGGACTAGCGGGAAAGGTTATCTCTACGAGCAGTACTTC
TRBD2	TRBJ2-1	TRBV2	-	CASLGLAGRNEQFF	TGTGCCAGCCTCGGACTAGCGGGAAGGAATGAGCAGTTCTTC
-	TRBJ2-5	TRBV7-8	-	CASSPRLGGIETQYF	TGTGCCAGCAGCCCCAGACTAGGGGGGATAGAGACCCAGTACTTC
TRBD1	TRBJ1-2	TRBV2	once	CASRNRGTNYGYTF	TGTGCCAGCAGGAACAGGGGAACCAACTATGGCTACACCTTC
-	TRBJ1-2	TRBV19	-	CASSIAVGAGYGYTF	TGTGCCAGTAGTATTGCGGTGGGCGCGGGATATGGCTACACCTTC
-	TRBJ2-1	TRBV6-5	-	CASSQGGDEQFF	TGTGCCAGCAGTCAGGGGGGGGATGAGCAGTTCTTC